A single sample is the source of the 25 T cell receptor beta chains below, sequenced in a study of T cell responses to AZD1222 COVID-19 vaccine (dated by TCRdb to the early 2020s). What this sample's time point label stands for: about 28 days (+/-7) after the second vaccine dose. The library was generated by the immunoSEQ multiplex PCR assay. TCRdb retrieved this table from immuneACCESS and kept in-frame rearrangements only. Not all clones are present; in checked studies, unresolved V genes account for under half, and no reason is known for the remainder. Present in this sample are 95,000 to 100,000 clones, over 75% of which were seen just once. Of the sample, about 10% falls within the top ten clones. The sample consisted of peripheral blood, taken 28 days after the second AZD1222 dose. The source is an adult who received the AZD1222 COVID-19 vaccine.

The gene calls are TRBV18 and TRBJ1-2, with TRBD1 as a possible D gene (5 bases). The CDR3 is 14 residues long. The V and J ends lost 6 bases and 0 bases respectively, with 11 bases between them. Per the germline V gene, CDR1 is KGHSH and CDR2 is LQKENI. The CDR3 spells CASSKQETNYGYTF. CDR3 DNA sequence: TGTGCCAGCTCCAAACAGGAAACTAACTATGGCTACACCTTC.

The chain uses TRBV5-1 and TRBJ2-2, with TRBD1 identical over 8 bases. This CDR3 has 15 residues. CDR1 is SGHRS, CDR2 YFSETQ, per germline. J gave up 3 bases and V 3 bases, and 4 bases lay outside the gene matches. This CDR3 reads CASSSDRVHTGELFF. The DNA of the CDR3 is TGCGCCAGCAGCTCGGACAGGGTGCACACCGGGGAGCTGTTTTTT.

The CDR3 DNA follows: TGTGCCAGCTCACCCCTCCCGGGACAGGGAGGTCAGCCCCAGCATTTT. It yields the protein CASSPLPGQGGQPQHF. The chain combines TRBV18 with TRBJ1-5; TRBD1 aligns across 9 bases. Trimming took 3 bases from V and 6 from J; bases not matched to a gene: 9. The CDR3 is 16 amino acids. CDR1 is KGHSH, CDR2 LQKENI, per germline.

A few counts support this clone. The CDR3 here is CASSGDLTYGYTF. The CDR3 bases are TGTGCCAGCAGCGGGGACCTTACGTATGGCTACACCTTC. J is TRBJ1-2 and V is TRBV5-6, with D perhaps matching TRBD1 (5 bases). Germline V lookup: CDR1 SGHDT, CDR2 YYEEEE. The CDR3 covers 13 residues. V was trimmed by 4 bases and J by 5 bases, leaving 12 bases between them.

DNA of the CDR3: TGTGCCAGCAGCACAGACCCGGGACAGGGTTTTGAGACCCAGTACTTC. Translated: CASSTDPGQGFETQYF. The chain combines TRBV3-1 (or the pseudogene TRBV3-2) with TRBJ2-5; TRBD1 matches at 9 bases. V was clipped by 5 bases and J by 5 bases; unmatched bases: 12. The CDR3 is 16 amino acids. CDR1 and CDR2 from the germline V gene are LGHDT and YNNKEL (reference sequence).

The chain couples TRBV2 to TRBJ1-1; no clear D. Germline V gene lookup returns CDR1 SNHLY and CDR2 FYNNEI. V lost 0 bases to trimming and J lost 5 bases, with 10 bases between them. The CDR3 is 14 amino acids. This CDR3 reads CASSEASMRTEAFF. The CDR3 region has the DNA TGTGCCAGCAGTGAAGCTTCGATGAGAACTGAAGCTTTCTTT.

The V call is TRBV5-1, the J call TRBJ1-1; D may be TRBD1 (6 bases). Per germline, CDR1 SGHRS and CDR2 YFSETQ. Between the trimmed V and J ends, which lost 6 bases and 4 bases, there was a span of 10 bases. The CDR3 spans 12 residues. CDR3 region: CASNGGGTEAFF. CDR3 DNA sequence: TGCGCCAGCAATGGGGGCGGCACTGAAGCTTTCTTT. The whole variable domain, filled in from reference TRBV5-1 and TRBJ1-1, reads KAGVTQTPRYLIKTRGQQVTLSCSPISGHRSVSWYQQTPGQGLQFLFEYFSETQRNKGNFPGRFSGRQFSNSRSEMNVSTLELGDSALYLCASNGGGTEAFFGQGTRLTVV.

This chain's CDR3 is CASSHSGAEAFF. The DNA for the CDR3 is TGTGCCAGCTCACATTCAGGGGCTGAAGCTTTCTTT. The V call is TRBV18, the J call TRBJ1-1, with a possible D match to TRBD1 (6 bases). Per the germline V gene, CDR1 is KGHSH and CDR2 is LQKENI. V was pared by 4 bases and J by 6 bases, with 9 bases between. CDR3 length equals 12 residues.

The V gene is TRBV18, the J gene TRBJ2-3; 10 positions match TRBD2. This CDR3 has 17 residues. Germline lookup yields CDR1 KGHSH and CDR2 LQKENI. Losses at the gene ends were 3 bases for V and 4 bases for J; bases not matched to a gene: 10. The CDR3 is CASSPFPPSGGPDTQYF. In nucleotides, the CDR3 is TGTGCCAGCTCACCGTTCCCCCCTAGCGGGGGACCAGATACGCAGTATTTT.

This clone has just a few counts. V gene TRBV7-2 combines with J gene TRBJ1-1; 7 nucleotides match TRBD1. CDR3 size: 13 residues. Germline values: CDR1 SGHTA, CDR2 FQGNSA. Trimming at V came to 5 bases and at J to 4 bases, leaving 4 bases not matched to a gene. The CDR3 loop is CASSTNRGTEAFF. In nucleotides, the CDR3 is TGTGCCAGCAGCACCAACAGGGGCACTGAAGCTTTCTTT.

The genes are TRBV19 and TRBJ1-5; 7 nucleotides match TRBD1. This CDR3 spans 15 amino acids. The V gene end was trimmed by 3 bases and the J gene end by 3 bases; junction bases not matched to a gene: 5. Germline V gene lookup returns CDR1 LNHDA and CDR2 SQIVND (reference sequence). The CDR3 DNA reads as TGTGCCAGTAGTATTGCAGGGGGAACCAATCAGCCCCAGCATTTT. It yields the protein CASSIAGGTNQPQHF.

J is TRBJ1-1 and V is TRBV12-3 or TRBV12-4; the D gene is possibly TRBD1 (5 bases). V was cut by 3 bases and J by 7 bases, with 12 bases left in between. This CDR3 spans 13 amino acids. CDR3 sequence reads: CASSFLGHNEAFF. CDR3 bases: TGTGCCAGCAGTTTTTTGGGGCACAATGAAGCTTTCTTT.

V is TRBV15 and J is TRBJ2-7, with 11 bases identical to TRBD1. The CDR3 runs to 14 residues. Per germline, CDR1 LNHNV and CDR2 YYDKDF (reference sequence). The V and J ends lost 1 base and 12 bases, in that order; junction bases with no gene match: 8. The CDR3 DNA reads TGTGCCACCAGCAGAGTATCGGGACAGGGGGAAAGGTACTTC. The encoded protein is CATSRVSGQGERYF. Supplemented by reference TRBV15 and TRBJ2-7, the full variable domain reads DAMVIQNPRYQVTQFGKPVTLSCSQTLNHNVMYWYQQKSSQAPKLLFHYYDKDFNNEADTPDNFQSRRPNTSFCFLDIRSPGLGDTAMYLCATSRVSGQGERYFGPGTRLTVT.

The rearrangement uses TRBV7-2 and TRBJ2-3; tentative D call: TRBD2 (6 bases). Per germline, CDR1 SGHTA and CDR2 FQGNSA. This CDR3 comprises 15 residues. Deletions cut 3 bases from V and 3 bases from J, with 13 bases between. This CDR3 reads CASSFDRGNTDTQYF. CDR3 sequence (DNA): TGTGCCAGCAGCTTCGACCGGGGGAATACAGATACGCAGTATTTT.

The chain is built from TRBV28 and TRBJ1-2; D remains unclear. The V and J ends lost 5 bases and 4 bases respectively, with 17 bases between them. The germline gives CDR1 MDHEN, CDR2 SYDVKM. This CDR3 has 15 residues. In nucleotides, the CDR3 is TGTGCCAGCAGTGTAGGTTCAGAGAGGACCTATGGCTACACCTTC. This sequence encodes CASSVGSERTYGYTF.

This clone was seen a few times. This rearrangement joins TRBV11-2 to TRBJ1-4, with no clear D. The CDR3 runs 17 residues. V was trimmed by 1 base and J by 2 bases, leaving 14 bases between them. Germline loops: CDR1 SGHAT, CDR2 FQNNGV. The CDR3 coding sequence is TGTGCCAGCAGCTTAGGAACATGGGATCGGACTAATGAAAAACTGTTTTTT. Its translation is CASSLGTWDRTNEKLFF.

The chain uses TRBV3-1 (or the pseudogene TRBV3-2) and TRBJ2-1; 11 nucleotides align to TRBD2. V dropped 7 bases and J dropped 6; count of bases not matched to a gene: 8. The V gene's germline CDR1 is LGHDT and CDR2 YNNKEL (reference sequence). This CDR3 region has 15 residues. The CDR3 DNA reads TGTGCCAGCACTACCTTAGCGGGAGGGCCCAATGAGCAGTTCTTC. Translated: CASTTLAGGPNEQFF.

The chain carries TRBV6-1 and TRBJ2-7, with 10 nucleotides matching TRBD2. The V segment lost 2 bases and the J segment 6 bases; nucleotides outside the gene matches: 10. Germline V lookup: CDR1 MNHNS, CDR2 SASEGT. The CDR3 has 16 residues. The CDR3 region is CASSEIWLAGDREQYF. For the CDR3, the DNA is TGTGCCAGCAGTGAAATATGGCTAGCGGGAGATCGCGAGCAGTACTTC.

This chain links TRBV7-9 with TRBJ2-1, with TRBD2 matching 8 bases. J lost 4 bases, V lost 5 bases, and 10 bases had no gene match. This CDR3 region has 16 residues. CDR1 is SEHNR and CDR2 is FQNEAQ in the germline V gene (reference sequence). In nucleotides, the CDR3 is TGTGCCAGCAGCCCAAGGCCGGGACTAGGTTACAATGAGCAGTTCTTC. It yields the protein CASSPRPGLGYNEQFF.

This clone was seen once. This rearrangement joins TRBV9 to TRBJ2-7; D gene unclear. The V gene's germline CDR1 is SGDLS and CDR2 YYNGEE. The CDR3 contains 16 residues. With 4 bases removed from V and 0 bases from J, the gap between germline ends came to 17 bases. The DNA for the CDR3 is TGTGCCAGCAGCCCCTCGACGGCGGCGAGCTCCTACGAGCAGTACTTC. Amino acid sequence: CASSPSTAASSYEQYF. The entire variable domain, with the rest obtained from reference TRBV9 and TRBJ2-7, is as follows: DSGVTQTPKHLITATGQRVTLRCSPRSGDLSVYWYQQSLDQGLQFLIQYYNGEERAKGNILERFSAQQFPDLHSELNLSSLELGDSALYFCASSPSTAASSYEQYFGPGTRLTVT.

CDR3 sequence (DNA): TGTGCCAGCAGTGGGGGACTAGCGGAGGGAAACACCGGGGAGCTGTTTTTT. Translating gives CASSGGLAEGNTGELFF. The chain combines TRBV6-1 with TRBJ2-2, with 11 bases that match TRBD2. CDR3 length: 17 amino acids. The trim removed 4 bases at V and 2 bases at J, leaving 6 bases unmatched. Germline CDR1 MNHNS, CDR2 SASEGT.

The chain carries TRBV19 and TRBJ1-3; 10 nucleotides match TRBD1. With 3 bases clipped from V and 2 bases from J, the junction kept 1 base outside the gene matches. Germline V gene data show CDR1 as LNHDA and CDR2 as SQIVND (reference sequence). The CDR3 is made up of 15 amino acids. The CDR3: CASSIGTGAGNTIYF. CDR3 in DNA: TGTGCCAGTAGTATTGGGACAGGGGCTGGAAACACCATATATTTT.

V usage is TRBV4-3 and J usage is TRBJ2-4; no clear D. This CDR3 has 14 amino acids. Per the germline V gene, CDR1 is LGHNA and CDR2 is YSLEER. The V gene lost 0 bases and the J gene lost 6 bases, with 9 bases spanning the gap. This CDR3 reads CASSQDEATNIQYF. As DNA, the CDR3 is TGCGCCAGCAGCCAAGATGAGGCAACAAACATTCAGTACTTC.

The V gene is TRBV6-1, the J gene TRBJ1-1; TRBD1 aligns across 12 bases. CDR3 length: 17 residues. Germline loops: CDR1 MNHNS, CDR2 SASEGT. J gave up 5 bases and V 4 bases, and 11 bases lay outside the gene matches. The CDR3 DNA reads as TGTGCCAGCAGTGGGTTCCGGGACAGGGGGCGATGGACTGAAGCTTTCTTT. Amino acid sequence: CASSGFRDRGRWTEAFF.

The chain is built from TRBV27 and TRBJ1-5; D is perhaps TRBD1 (5 bases). This CDR3 is 17 amino acids long. V gave up 8 bases and J gave up 0 bases, with 20 bases separating them. Germline V gene lookup returns CDR1 MNHEY and CDR2 SMNVEV (reference sequence). This chain's CDR3 is CASAHGGIGYSNQPQHF. CDR3 DNA: TGTGCCAGCGCTCACGGGGGAATTGGATATAGCAATCAGCCCCAGCATTTT.